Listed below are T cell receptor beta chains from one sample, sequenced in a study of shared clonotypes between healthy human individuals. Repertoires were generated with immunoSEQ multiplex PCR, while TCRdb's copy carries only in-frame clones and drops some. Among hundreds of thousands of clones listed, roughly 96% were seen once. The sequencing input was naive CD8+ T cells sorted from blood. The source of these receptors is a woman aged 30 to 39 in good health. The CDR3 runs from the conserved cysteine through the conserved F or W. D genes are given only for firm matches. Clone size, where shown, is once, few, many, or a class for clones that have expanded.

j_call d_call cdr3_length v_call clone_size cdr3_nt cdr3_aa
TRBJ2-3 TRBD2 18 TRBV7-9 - TGTGCCAGCAGCTTACCCTTGGGGCTAGCGGATAGCACAGATACGCAGTATTTT CASSLPLGLADSTDTQYF
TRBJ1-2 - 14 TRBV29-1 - TGCAGCGTCCTCGGCCCAGTAGGCCGCTATGGCTACACCTTC CSVLGPVGRYGYTF
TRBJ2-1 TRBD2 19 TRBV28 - TGTGCCAGCAGTTTGGCTTGGCGGACTAGCGGTAGCTCCTACAATGAGCAGTTCTTC CASSLAWRTSGSSYNEQFF
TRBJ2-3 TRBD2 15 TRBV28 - TGTGCCAGCAGTGGACGGACTAGCATCCGAGATACGCAGTATTTT CASSGRTSIRDTQYF
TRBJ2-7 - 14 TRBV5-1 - TGCGCCAGCAGCTCGGGACCGAGCTCCTACGAGCAGTACTTC CASSSGPSSYEQYF
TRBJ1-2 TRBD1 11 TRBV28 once TGTGCCGCGGAACAGGGGAATGGCTACACCTTC CAAEQGNGYTF
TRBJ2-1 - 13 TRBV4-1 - TGCGCCAGCAGCCAAGATTCGGCAAGTGAGCAGTTCTTC CASSQDSASEQFF
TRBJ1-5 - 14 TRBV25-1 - TGTGCCAGCAGTACGGTGGGCAGCAATCAGCCCCAGCATTTT CASSTVGSNQPQHF
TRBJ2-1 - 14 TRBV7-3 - TGTGCCAGCAGCTTAGCGGGACTCATGGATGAGCAGTTCTTC CASSLAGLMDEQFF
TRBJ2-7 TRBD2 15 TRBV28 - TGTGCCAGCAGTTTCGATAGCGGGAATGCCTACGAGCAGTACTTC CASSFDSGNAYEQYF
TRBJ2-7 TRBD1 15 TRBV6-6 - TGTGCCAGCAGTTATGGGCAGGGGGCCTCCTACGAGCAGTACTTC CASSYGQGASYEQYF
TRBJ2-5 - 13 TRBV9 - TGTGCCAGCAGCTCGGGACTCCAAGAGACCCAGTACTTC CASSSGLQETQYF
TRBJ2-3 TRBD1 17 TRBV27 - TGTGCCAGCAGTCTATTAGCCGGGACAGGAAGCACAGATACGCAGTATTTT CASSLLAGTGSTDTQYF
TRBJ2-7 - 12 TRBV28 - TGTGCCAGCAGGGACGGACGTTACGAGCAGTACTTC CASRDGRYEQYF
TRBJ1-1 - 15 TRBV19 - TGTGCCAGTAGTATAGATAGGACGGCACACACTGAAGCTTTCTTT CASSIDRTAHTEAFF
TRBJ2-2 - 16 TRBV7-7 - TGTGCCACCTCCTGGGAGAGGCCGAGTTCACCCGGGGAGCTGTTTTTT CATSWERPSSPGELFF
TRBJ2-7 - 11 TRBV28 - TGTGCCAGCCGCTCTAGTTCCGAGCAGTACTTC CASRSSSEQYF
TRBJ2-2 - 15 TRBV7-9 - TGTGCCAGCACCCGCGACAGGATAAACACCGGGGAGCTGTTTTTT CASTRDRINTGELFF
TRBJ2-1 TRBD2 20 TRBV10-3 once TGTGCCATCGCTCCGATCAGCTGGAGTCCGCGGGAGGGCCTTACCGATGAGCAGTTCTTC CAIAPISWSPREGLTDEQFF
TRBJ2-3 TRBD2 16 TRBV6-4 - TGTGCCAGCCCCCGGAGAGGGAGGGCCATTTGGGATACGCAGTATTTT CASPRRGRAIWDTQYF
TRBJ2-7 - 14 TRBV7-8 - TGTGCCAGCAGCTTAGTAGGGGATGGGGACGAGCAGTACTTC CASSLVGDGDEQYF
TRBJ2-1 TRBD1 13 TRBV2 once TGTGCCAGCGGACAGGGGGTCTACAATGAGCAGTTCTTC CASGQGVYNEQFF
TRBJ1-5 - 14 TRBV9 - TGTGCCAGCAGCGTCGGGGGGAGCAATCAGCCCCAGCATTTT CASSVGGSNQPQHF
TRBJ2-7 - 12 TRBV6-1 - TGTGCCAGCAGTGAAGCAGGGGACCTGCAGTACTTC CASSEAGDLQYF
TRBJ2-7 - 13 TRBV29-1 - TGCAGCGTCCAGGGTTCTGGTGTCTACGAGCAGTACTTC CSVQGSGVYEQYF
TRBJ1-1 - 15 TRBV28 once TGTGCCAGCGTACCAAGGGATCTACAGAACACTGAAGCTTTCTTT CASVPRDLQNTEAFF
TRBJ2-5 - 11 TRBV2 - TGTGCCAGCAGTGTCTGGGAGACCCAGTACTTC CASSVWETQYF
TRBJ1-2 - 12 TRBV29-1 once TGCAGCGTTGAAGATCAGTACTATGGCTACACCTTC CSVEDQYYGYTF
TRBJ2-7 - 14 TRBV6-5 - TGTGCCAGCAGTTCTCGACGGGATTCCTACGAGCAGTACTTC CASSSRRDSYEQYF
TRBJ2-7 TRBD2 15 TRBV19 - TGTGCCAGTAGTTCCTCCGGGACTAGCGCAGCCGAGCAGTACTTC CASSSSGTSAAEQYF
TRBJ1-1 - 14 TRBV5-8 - TGTGCCAGCAGCTTACCCGCCAAGAACACTGAAGCTTTCTTT CASSLPAKNTEAFF
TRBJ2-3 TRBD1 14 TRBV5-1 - TGCGCCAGCAGATACAGGGGACGGGCAGATACGCAGTATTTT CASRYRGRADTQYF
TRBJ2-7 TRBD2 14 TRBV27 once TGTGCCAGCGGTACAATGGGAGGGTTTGACGAGCAGTACTTC CASGTMGGFDEQYF
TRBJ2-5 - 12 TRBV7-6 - TGTGCCAGCAGCTTAGCGGAAGAGACCCAGTACTTC CASSLAEETQYF
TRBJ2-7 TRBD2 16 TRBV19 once TGTGCCAGTAGTATAGAACCAGCGGGAGGCCACTACGAGCAGTACTTC CASSIEPAGGHYEQYF
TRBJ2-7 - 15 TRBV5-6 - TGTGCCAGCAGCCGAAGTCTGCAGGCCCACTACGAGCAGTACTTC CASSRSLQAHYEQYF
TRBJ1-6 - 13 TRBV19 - TGTGCCAGCTCCGGCCAGGGTAATTCACCCCTCCACTTT CASSGQGNSPLHF
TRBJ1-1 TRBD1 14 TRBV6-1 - TGTGCCAGCAGTGGGGACAGTGGGCCCTTATGGGCTTTCTTT CASSGDSGPLWAFF
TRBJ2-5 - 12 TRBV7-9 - TGTGCCAGCAGCTTTTGGCGGGAGACCCAGTACTTC CASSFWRETQYF
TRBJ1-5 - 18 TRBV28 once TGTGCCAGCAGTTTAATAGGGGTAGGACAGTATAGCAATCAGCCCCAGCATTTT CASSLIGVGQYSNQPQHF
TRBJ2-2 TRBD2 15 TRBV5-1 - TGCGCCAGCAGCTTTGGACTAGCGGGAGCCGGGGAGCTGTTTTTT CASSFGLAGAGELFF
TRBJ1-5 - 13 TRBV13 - TGTGCCAGCAGCTTAGACAGAAATCAGCCCCAGCATTTT CASSLDRNQPQHF
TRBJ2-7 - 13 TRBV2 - TGTGCCAGCAGTGAAGTAGGCACCCACGAGCAGTACTTC CASSEVGTHEQYF
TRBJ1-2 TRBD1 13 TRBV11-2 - TGTGCCAGCAGCGTAGGGACAGGGCATGGCTACACCTTC CASSVGTGHGYTF
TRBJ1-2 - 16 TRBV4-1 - TGCGCCAGCAGCCATGAGACAGGACTACGTAACTATGGCTACACCTTC CASSHETGLRNYGYTF
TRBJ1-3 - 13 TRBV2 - TGTGCCAGCAAGTCGGTGACTGGAAACACCATATATTTT CASKSVTGNTIYF
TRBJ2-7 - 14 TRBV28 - TGTGCCAGCAGTTTGCCAGGGGACGCCTACGAGCAGTACTTC CASSLPGDAYEQYF
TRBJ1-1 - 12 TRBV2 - TGTGCCAGGTGGTACACGAACACTGAAGCTTTCTTT CARWYTNTEAFF
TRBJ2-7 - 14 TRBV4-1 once TGCGCCAGCAGCCAAGAGGTTAGGGTCGGTGAGCAGTACTTC CASSQEVRVGEQYF
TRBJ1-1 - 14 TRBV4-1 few TGCGCCAGCAGCCAAGTCGAGTGGAACACTGAAGCTTTCTTT CASSQVEWNTEAFF
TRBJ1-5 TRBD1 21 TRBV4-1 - TGCGCCAGCAGCCAAGATCCATATCCGACTCAGGGGGCGGGTAGCAATCAGCCCCAGCATTTT CASSQDPYPTQGAGSNQPQHF
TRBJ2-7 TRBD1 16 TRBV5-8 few TGTGCCAGCAGCTCCCCCCCGAGGACAGGCTATTTCGAGCAGTACTTC CASSSPPRTGYFEQYF
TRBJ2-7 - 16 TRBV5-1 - TGCGCCAGCAGCTTAGGACAGGGACTAGCTCTCTACGAGCAGTACTTC CASSLGQGLALYEQYF